The rows below give T cell receptor beta chains drawn from one sample of a study of shared clonotypes between healthy human individuals. This table comes from immunoSEQ multiplex PCR, and its TCRdb copy is limited to in-frame clones, with some not included. The table has about 2.4 million clones, 80% to 95% seen once. What was sequenced was naive CD4+ T cells from PBMCs. Receptor source: a young man in good health. Some clones in this sample may be carry-over from other donors' samples. Each CDR3 is given with its conserved first and last residue. A D gene is named only where the DNA matches it firmly. A clone size is listed for some rows: how often the clone was seen (once, few, many), or a class if it is expanded.

j_gene,d_gene,abundance,v_gene,CDR3nt,CDR3aa
TRBJ1-2,TRBD1,.,TRBV18,TGTGCCAGCTCACCCTCTAGGGACAGGGGTGCGGCTGGCTACACCTTC,CASSPSRDRGAAGYTF
TRBJ1-2,.,.,TRBV5-4,TGTGCCAGCAGGAGGGCAGGGGCTAACTATGGCTACACCTTC,CASRRAGANYGYTF
TRBJ2-2,TRBD1,.,TRBV5-1,TGCGCCAGCAGAGGCCGACAGGGGGAGTGGACCGGGGAGCTGTTTTTT,CASRGRQGEWTGELFF
TRBJ2-7,.,.,TRBV28,TGTGCCAGCAGTTCCAATACCGGGACCCCAAAATTC,CASSSNTGTPKF
TRBJ2-1,.,.,TRBV4-1,TGCGCCAGCAGCCAGACAGGACCGAGGGATAATGAGCAGTTCTTC,CASSQTGPRDNEQFF
TRBJ2-6,.,.,TRBV11-3,TGTGCCAGCGGATCTGGGGCCAACGTCCTGACTTTC,CASGSGANVLTF
TRBJ2-1,TRBD2,.,TRBV2,TGTGCCAGCAGGCCGGGACTAGCGGACAATGAGCAGTTCTTC,CASRPGLADNEQFF
TRBJ2-7,.,.,TRBV19,TGTGCCAGTAGTACCACAGGGGAGGGATACGAGCAGTACTTC,CASSTTGEGYEQYF
TRBJ2-4,TRBD2,.,TRBV28,TGTGCCACTCGACGGGGGGGATACATTCAGTACTTC,CATRRGGYIQYF
TRBJ2-7,TRBD2,.,TRBV29-1,TGCAGCGTCGTCCACCCCCCCGGACTAGGATATAACGAGCAGTACTTC,CSVVHPPGLGYNEQYF
TRBJ2-7,TRBD2,once,TRBV9,TGTGCCAGCAGCCCCCTAGCGGCCACCTACGAGCAGTACTTC,CASSPLAATYEQYF
TRBJ2-3,.,once,TRBV25-1,TGTGCCAGCAGTGACTACCGAACCCTCAGCGATACGCAGTATTTT,CASSDYRTLSDTQYF
TRBJ2-7,.,.,TRBV14,TGTGCCAGCAGCCAGAAACAGGGGGGGGAGCAGTACTTC,CASSQKQGGEQYF
TRBJ2-5,TRBD2,.,TRBV5-6,TGTGCCAGCAGCGAGCGGGAGGAGACCCAGTACTTC,CASSEREETQYF
TRBJ2-1,.,once,TRBV5-4,TGTGCCAGCAGCTTGGTGGGGGCCGGGGGTGAGCAGTTCTTC,CASSLVGAGGEQFF
TRBJ2-3,.,.,TRBV6-1,TGTGCCAGCAGTGAAAGAGATACGCAGTATTTT,CASSERDTQYF
TRBJ2-3,.,.,TRBV18,TGTGCCAGCTCACCGGGACTCTTGGCAGATACGCAGTATTTT,CASSPGLLADTQYF
TRBJ2-7,.,.,TRBV11-2,TGTGCCAGCAGCTTATTTTCATACGAGCAGTACTTC,CASSLFSYEQYF
TRBJ2-5,.,.,TRBV18,TGTGCCAGCTCACCACCGAACACAGTCCAAGAGACCCAGTACTTC,CASSPPNTVQETQYF
TRBJ2-7,.,.,TRBV5-1,TGCGCCAGCAGCGTAGACAGTATCACCTACGAGCAGTACTTC,CASSVDSITYEQYF
TRBJ2-3,TRBD1,.,TRBV9,TGTGCCAGCAGCCCCGGGACAGGGAGTGGATTGGATACGCAGTATTTT,CASSPGTGSGLDTQYF
TRBJ1-6,TRBD1,.,TRBV18,TGTGCCAGCTCACCCGGACAGGGGATAACACCCCTCCACTTT,CASSPGQGITPLHF
TRBJ2-1,.,.,TRBV28,TGTGCCAGCAGTTTTGCAGGGGCGCGAAATGAGCAGTTCTTC,CASSFAGARNEQFF
TRBJ2-7,TRBD2,few,TRBV5-4,TGTGCCAGCAGCTTCGCGGGAGGGCCTTCCTACGAGCAGTACTTC,CASSFAGGPSYEQYF
TRBJ2-4,.,.,TRBV5-1,TGCGCCAGCAGCCAACGTGGCGGGGGCTACAAAAACATTCAGTACTTC,CASSQRGGGYKNIQYF
TRBJ1-4,.,.,TRBV18,TGTGCCAGCTCGGGGGTAAATGAAAAACTGTTTTTT,CASSGVNEKLFF
TRBJ2-5,.,.,TRBV27,TGTGCCAGCAGTCCCCGCTGGAGGGAGACCCAGTACTTC,CASSPRWRETQYF
TRBJ2-7,.,.,TRBV18,TGTGCCAGCTCACCAACGCTGGCAGGAACCTACGAGCAGTACTTC,CASSPTLAGTYEQYF
TRBJ1-2,.,.,TRBV5-8,TGTGCCAGCAGCTCGGCACAGGGTGCCCGCAACTATGGCTACACCTTC,CASSSAQGARNYGYTF
TRBJ1-5,.,.,TRBV5-6,TGTGCCAGCAGCTTGGACAGGCCAAATCAGCCCCAGCATTTT,CASSLDRPNQPQHF
TRBJ1-2,.,.,TRBV19,TGTGCCAGTAGTTCGTACCAACAGGATTCTAACTATGGCTACACCTTC,CASSSYQQDSNYGYTF
TRBJ2-7,.,.,TRBV30,TGTGCCTGGAGAGGTAGCGGCTACGAGCAGTACTTC,CAWRGSGYEQYF
TRBJ2-2,.,.,TRBV7-8,TGTGCCAGCAGCCCGTCCCTGGGGCGCACCGGGGAGCTGTTTTTT,CASSPSLGRTGELFF
TRBJ2-7,TRBD1,.,TRBV30,TGTGCCTGGAACCCCCCCCACAGGGGACCCTACGAGCAGTACTTC,CAWNPPHRGPYEQYF
TRBJ1-1,TRBD1,once,TRBV6-1,TGTGCCAGCAGGGGGTTGACAGGGGGCGGGCGAGCTTTCTTT,CASRGLTGGGRAFF
TRBJ2-1,.,.,TRBV29-1,TGCAGCGGGCGGGTCCTGCTAGCAAGCTCCTACAATGAGCAGTTCTTC,CSGRVLLASSYNEQFF
TRBJ1-4,.,.,TRBV6-1,TGTGCCAGCAGTGAACGCGGGTTGAATGAAAAACTGTTTTTT,CASSERGLNEKLFF
TRBJ2-1,.,.,TRBV7-8,TGTGCCAGCAGCGATCCTTATATTGGCTACAATGAGCAGTTCTTC,CASSDPYIGYNEQFF
TRBJ2-1,.,.,TRBV7-9,TGTGCCAGCAGCTTTCTCGGACCAGCCTACAATGAGCAGTTCTTC,CASSFLGPAYNEQFF
TRBJ2-5,TRBD1,.,TRBV7-9,TGTGCCAGCAGCTTTGGGGGACAGGGAGAGACCCAGTACTTC,CASSFGGQGETQYF
TRBJ1-5,.,.,TRBV5-4,TGTGCCAGCAGCCCGGGGGGGGGACGTAGCAATCAGCCCCAGCATTTT,CASSPGGGRSNQPQHF
TRBJ2-7,.,once,TRBV4-1,TGCGCCAGCAGCCAATTAGGGGGGCGCGAGCAGTACTTC,CASSQLGGREQYF
TRBJ2-3,TRBD1,.,TRBV2,TGTGCCAGCTCCCTCCAGGGGGACCCAAGCACAGATACGCAGTATTTT,CASSLQGDPSTDTQYF
TRBJ2-1,TRBD2,.,TRBV6-5,TGTGCCAGCAGCCCCGTGGCGGGAGGGATCAATGAGCAGTTCTTC,CASSPVAGGINEQFF
TRBJ2-7,.,.,TRBV5-1,TGCGCCAGCAGCTTGACCCCAGGGAGCTCCTACGAGCAGTACTTC,CASSLTPGSSYEQYF
TRBJ2-3,.,.,TRBV5-1,TGCGCCAGCAGCCCCTCCCTAGCAGCGAGCACAGATACGCAGTATTTT,CASSPSLAASTDTQYF
TRBJ2-2,.,.,TRBV28,TGTGCCAGCAGTTCCGGACCTACCGGGGAGCTGTTTTTT,CASSSGPTGELFF